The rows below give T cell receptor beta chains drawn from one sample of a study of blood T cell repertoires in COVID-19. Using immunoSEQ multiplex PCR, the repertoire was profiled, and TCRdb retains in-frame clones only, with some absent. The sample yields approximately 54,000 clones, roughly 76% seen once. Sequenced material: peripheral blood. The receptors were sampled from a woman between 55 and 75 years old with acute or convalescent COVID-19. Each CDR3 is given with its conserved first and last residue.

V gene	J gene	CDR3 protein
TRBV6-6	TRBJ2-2	CASSRTSGRQINTGELFF
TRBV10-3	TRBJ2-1	CAISGASSGAYEQFF
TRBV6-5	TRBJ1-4	CASSYGTGDEKLFF
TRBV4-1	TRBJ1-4	CASSQGRRAATNEKLFF
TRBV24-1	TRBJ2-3	CATSGDTSDTQYF
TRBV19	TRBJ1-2	CASRNKTNYGYTF
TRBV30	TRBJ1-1	CAWDRDDWEAFF
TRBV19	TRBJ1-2	CASSPQGDYGYTF
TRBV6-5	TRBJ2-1	CASSRPGDRRNEQFF
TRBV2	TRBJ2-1	CASSDRGLATNEQFF
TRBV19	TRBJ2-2	CASSYLWTGVVSGELFF
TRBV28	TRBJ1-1	CASSLGQGRLPWTEAFF
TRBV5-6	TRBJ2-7	CASSSPGYYEQYF
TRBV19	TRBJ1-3	CASTTRGNTIYF
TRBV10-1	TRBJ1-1	CASSDTGAANTEAFF
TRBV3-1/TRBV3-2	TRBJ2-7	CASSQTGGGSYEQYF
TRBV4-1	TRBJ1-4	CASSQESSARQGGEKLFF
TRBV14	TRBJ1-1	CASSRLEGTEAFF
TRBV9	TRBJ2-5	CASSVSTPAGERQETQYF
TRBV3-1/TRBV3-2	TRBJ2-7	CASSHDGTSGTSEQYF